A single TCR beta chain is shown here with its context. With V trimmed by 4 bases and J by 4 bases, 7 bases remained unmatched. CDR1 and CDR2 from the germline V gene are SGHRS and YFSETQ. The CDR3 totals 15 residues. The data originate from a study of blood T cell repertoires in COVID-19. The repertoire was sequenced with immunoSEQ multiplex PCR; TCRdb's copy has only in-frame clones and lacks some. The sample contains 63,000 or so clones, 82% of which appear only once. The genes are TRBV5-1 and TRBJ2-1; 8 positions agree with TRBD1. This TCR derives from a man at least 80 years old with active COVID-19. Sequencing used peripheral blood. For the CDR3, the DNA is TGCGCCAGCAGCGTATTGACAGGGGAATACAATGAGCAGTTCTTC. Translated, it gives CASSVLTGEYNEQFF.